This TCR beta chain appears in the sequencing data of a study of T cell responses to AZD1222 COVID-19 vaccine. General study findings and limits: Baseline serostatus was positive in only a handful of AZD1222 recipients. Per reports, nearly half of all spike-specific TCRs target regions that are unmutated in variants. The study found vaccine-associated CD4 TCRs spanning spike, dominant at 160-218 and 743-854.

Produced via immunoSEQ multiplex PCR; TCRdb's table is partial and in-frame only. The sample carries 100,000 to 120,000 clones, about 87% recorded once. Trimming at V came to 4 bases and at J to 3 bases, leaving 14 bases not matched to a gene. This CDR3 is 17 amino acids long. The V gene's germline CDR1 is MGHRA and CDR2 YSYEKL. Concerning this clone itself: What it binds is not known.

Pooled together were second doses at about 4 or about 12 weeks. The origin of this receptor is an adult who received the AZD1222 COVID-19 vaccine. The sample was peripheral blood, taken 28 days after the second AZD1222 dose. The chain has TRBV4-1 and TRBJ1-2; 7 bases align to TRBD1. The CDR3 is CASSLNVDSQGDYGYTF. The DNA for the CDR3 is TGCGCCAGCAGCCTAAACGTAGATTCGCAGGGGGACTATGGCTACACCTTC.